Listed below are T cell receptor beta chains from one sample, sequenced in a study of cytomegalovirus exposure and HLA in healthy donors. Profiling relied on immunoSEQ multiplex PCR, and the TCRdb table lists in-frame clones only, not all of them. The data hold fewer than 65,000 clones, with 60% to 80% observed a single time. The sample consisted of PBMCs. All receptors derive from a woman aged 40 to 55 in good health and CMV-seropositive. CDR3s include the opening cysteine and the closing phenylalanine or tryptophan. D genes are given only for firm matches.

v_gene	d_gene	j_gene	len	CDR3aa
TRBV6-6	TRBD2	TRBJ2-1	15	CASRTGGAGEAEQFF
TRBV9	NA	TRBJ2-2	15	CASSVTGANTGELFF
TRBV29-1	NA	TRBJ2-2	14	CSVEGPGYTGELFF
TRBV4-3	NA	TRBJ1-2	14	CASSWDTDNYGYTF
TRBV2	NA	TRBJ1-6	15	CASSVEVGLNSPLHF
TRBV7-3	TRBD1	TRBJ2-7	14	CASSSTGTGGEQYF
TRBV18	NA	TRBJ2-1	12	CASSPGGNEQFF
TRBV9	NA	TRBJ2-2	13	CASTEQGAGELFF
TRBV4-3	TRBD1	TRBJ1-6	15	CASSPGQRENSPLHF
TRBV5-4	NA	TRBJ1-4	17	CASSLGLRASTNEKLFF
TRBV5-4	NA	NA	15	CASSSMRGGVDEQYF
TRBV19	NA	TRBJ2-1	13	CASSIGQRNEQFF
TRBV30	NA	TRBJ1-1	15	CAWSEGRGWNTEAFF
TRBV9	NA	TRBJ2-5	11	CASSAEETQYF
TRBV14	TRBD1	TRBJ1-3	16	CASSQVRGLLGNTIYF
TRBV10-1	NA	TRBJ2-3	14	CASSDGGRGDTQYF
TRBV2	NA	TRBJ2-3	12	CASRKGPDTQYF
TRBV30	TRBD2	TRBJ2-3	16	CAWSWSSGGLTDTQYF
TRBV19	NA	TRBJ1-1	15	CASSISGRASTEAFF
TRBV5-4	NA	TRBJ1-6	17	CASSSSPLRVGNSPLHF
TRBV9	NA	TRBJ2-3	12	CASSPSTDTQYF
TRBV6-6	NA	TRBJ2-2	16	CASSVDRSEITGELFF
TRBV7-2	TRBD2	TRBJ2-3	17	CASSSQGTREGTDTQYF
TRBV2	TRBD2	TRBJ2-7	13	CASSDGGYYEQYF
TRBV5-1	NA	TRBJ1-4	13	CASRPRETEKLFF
TRBV6-1	TRBD1	TRBJ2-7	14	CASSRGQFSYEQYF
TRBV7-2	TRBD1	TRBJ2-5	16	CASSRRTGADQETQYF
TRBV9	NA	TRBJ2-5	15	CASSVYVSSRETQYF
TRBV11-2	TRBD1	TRBJ2-1	18	CASRQIKKGQGISNEQFF
TRBV11-2	TRBD1	TRBJ2-7	13	CASSSYYRGEQYF
TRBV5-5	TRBD2	TRBJ2-1	17	CASSLTSGEVSYNEQFF
TRBV9	TRBD2	TRBJ2-1	15	CASSPGLAPGTGQFF
TRBV12-1	NA	TRBJ2-2	12	CASGGIPGELFF
TRBV7-7	TRBD1	TRBJ2-7	13	CASSPGQWNEQYF
TRBV27	NA	TRBJ2-7	13	CASSWTAGHEQYF
TRBV7-8	TRBD2	TRBJ2-3	16	CASSSWGGTRTDTQYF
TRBV6-4	NA	TRBJ2-5	12	CASPSEGETQYF
TRBV7-6	NA	TRBJ2-4	18	CASSLSSGGASGKNIQYF
TRBV27	NA	TRBJ1-1	13	CASSFGQGSEAFF
TRBV4-3	TRBD2	TRBJ2-5	20	CASSQDPGARGRGDQETQYF
TRBV6-4	TRBD1	TRBJ1-2	14	CASSPGQLNYGYTF
TRBV6-1	TRBD2	TRBJ2-1	15	CASSVASGGYNEQFF
TRBV9	TRBD1	TRBJ1-2	12	CASTRQGEGYTF